The text below deals with one T cell receptor (beta chain). These data come from a study of blood T cell repertoires in COVID-19. Study-wide background: Samples taken during acute and convalescent COVID-19 were collected in the United States, Italy and Spain. Nucleic acid was either cDNA or gDNA, and it came from T cells, B-cell-depleted T cells, or PBMCs.

Germline values: CDR1 SGHTA, CDR2 FQGNSA. The V end was cut by 3 bases, the J end by 5 bases, with 11 bases between. CDR3 length: 14 residues. Per the study methods: By means of reference gene primer amplification, nucleated cell counts were estimated. Sequencing used immunoSEQ multiplex PCR; TCRdb keeps in-frame clones, though not all of them. That table is the source of V, J and clone size, and D and trimming were worked out from the DNA. The data contain over 200,000 clones, 89% of them singletons. The sequenced sample consisted of peripheral blood. The clonotype originates from a man between 60 and 75 years old who had recovered from COVID-19. This rearrangement joins TRBV7-2 to TRBJ1-3, with D maybe TRBD1 (6 bases). The CDR3 DNA sequence: TGTGCCAGCAGCTTGGACAGAAACAGAAACACCATATATTTT. This sequence encodes CASSLDRNRNTIYF.